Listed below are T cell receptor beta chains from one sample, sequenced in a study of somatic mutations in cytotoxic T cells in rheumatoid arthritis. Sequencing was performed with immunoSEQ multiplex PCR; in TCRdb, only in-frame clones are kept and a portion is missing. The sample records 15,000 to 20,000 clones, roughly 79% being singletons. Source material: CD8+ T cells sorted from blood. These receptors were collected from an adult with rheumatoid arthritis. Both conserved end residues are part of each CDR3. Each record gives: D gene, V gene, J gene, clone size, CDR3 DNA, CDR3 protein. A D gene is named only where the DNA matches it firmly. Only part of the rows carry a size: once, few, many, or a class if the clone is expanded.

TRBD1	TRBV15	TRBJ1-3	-	TGTGCCACCAGCACTAACATTTTTGGACAGGGGGTTTCTGGAAACACCATATATTTT	CATSTNIFGQGVSGNTIYF
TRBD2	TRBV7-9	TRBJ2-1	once	TGTGCCAGCAGCCCCACTAGCGGGGTAGAGGGCAATGAGCAGTTCTTC	CASSPTSGVEGNEQFF
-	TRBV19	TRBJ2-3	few	TGTGCCAGTAGTATAGTTCCGGGCACAGATACGCAGTATTTT	CASSIVPGTDTQYF
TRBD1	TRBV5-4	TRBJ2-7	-	TGTGCCAGCAGCTCTCGGACAGGGAGCGAGCAGTACTTC	CASSSRTGSEQYF
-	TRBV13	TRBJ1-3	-	TGTGCCAGCAGCTTAGGCCGTAGGGGAAACACCATATATTTT	CASSLGRRGNTIYF
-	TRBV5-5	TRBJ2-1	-	TGTGCCAGCAGCCCGGCCTTGAGCTCGTACAATGAGCAGTTCTTC	CASSPALSSYNEQFF
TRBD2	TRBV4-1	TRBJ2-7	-	TGCGCCAGCAGCCAGGGACTAGCGGGGGGCTACGAGCAGTACTTC	CASSQGLAGGYEQYF
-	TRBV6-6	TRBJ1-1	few	TGTGCCAGCAGTTACGGGAGGGAATCGGACACTGAAGCTTTCTTT	CASSYGRESDTEAFF
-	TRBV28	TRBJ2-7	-	TGTGCCAGCAGGCGACTAGGAGGAAACGAGCAGTACTTC	CASRRLGGNEQYF
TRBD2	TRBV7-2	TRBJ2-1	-	TGTGCCAGCAGCCACACACTAGCGGGAGGAGGTTTTGAGCAGTTCTTC	CASSHTLAGGGFEQFF
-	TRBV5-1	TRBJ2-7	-	TGCGCCAGCAGCGGGGGCAGATCCTACGAGCAGTACTTC	CASSGGRSYEQYF
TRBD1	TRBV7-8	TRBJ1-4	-	TGTGCCAGCAGCTTATCGTCGGACAGGGGGAATGAAAAACTGTTTTTT	CASSLSSDRGNEKLFF
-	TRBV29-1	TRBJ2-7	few	TGCAGCGTTGAATCAGGGAACGAGCAGTACTTC	CSVESGNEQYF
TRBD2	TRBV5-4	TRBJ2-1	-	TGTGCCAGCAGCCAGACTAGCGGGAGGATCAGCTCCTACAATGAGCAGTTCTTC	CASSQTSGRISSYNEQFF